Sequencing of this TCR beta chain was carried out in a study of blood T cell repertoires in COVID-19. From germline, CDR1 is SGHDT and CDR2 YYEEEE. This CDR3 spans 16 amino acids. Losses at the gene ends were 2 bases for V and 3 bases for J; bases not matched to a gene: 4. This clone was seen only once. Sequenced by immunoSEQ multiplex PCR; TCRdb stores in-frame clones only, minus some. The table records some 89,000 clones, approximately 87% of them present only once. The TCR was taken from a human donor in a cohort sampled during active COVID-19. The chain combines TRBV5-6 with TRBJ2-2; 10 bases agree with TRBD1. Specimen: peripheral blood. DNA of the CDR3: TGTGCCAGCAGCTTCCTGACAGGGGGCGACACCGGGGAGCTGTTTTTT. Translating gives CASSFLTGGDTGELFF.